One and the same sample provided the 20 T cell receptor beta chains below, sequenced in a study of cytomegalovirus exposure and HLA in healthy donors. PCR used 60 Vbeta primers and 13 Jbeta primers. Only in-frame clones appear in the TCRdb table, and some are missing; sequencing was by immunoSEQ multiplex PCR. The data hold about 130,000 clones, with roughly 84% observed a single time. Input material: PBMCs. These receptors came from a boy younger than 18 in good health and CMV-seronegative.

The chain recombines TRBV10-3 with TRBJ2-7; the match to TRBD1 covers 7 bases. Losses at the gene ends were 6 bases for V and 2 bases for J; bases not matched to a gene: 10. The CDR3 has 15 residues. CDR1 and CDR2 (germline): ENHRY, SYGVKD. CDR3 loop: CAISRDRVGTYEQYF. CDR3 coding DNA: TGTGCCATCAGCCGAGACAGGGTTGGGACCTACGAGCAGTACTTC.

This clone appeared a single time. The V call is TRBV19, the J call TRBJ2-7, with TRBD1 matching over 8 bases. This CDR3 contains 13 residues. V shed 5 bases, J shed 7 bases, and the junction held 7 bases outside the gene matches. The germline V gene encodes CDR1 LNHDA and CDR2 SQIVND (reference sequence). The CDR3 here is CASSRQGAGEQYF. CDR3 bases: TGTGCCAGTAGTCGTCAGGGGGCAGGTGAGCAGTACTTC.

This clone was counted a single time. The CDR3 bases are TGTGCCATCAGTGAGTCGACGATCGGGGGGCGGGTCGAGCAGTACTTC. This gives the protein CAISESTIGGRVEQYF. The chain is built from TRBV10-3 and TRBJ2-7; TRBD2 is a possible D gene (7 bases). Germline V gene lookup returns CDR1 ENHRY and CDR2 SYGVKD. With 0 bases removed from V and 6 bases from J, the gap between germline ends came to 18 bases. The CDR3 is 16 residues long.

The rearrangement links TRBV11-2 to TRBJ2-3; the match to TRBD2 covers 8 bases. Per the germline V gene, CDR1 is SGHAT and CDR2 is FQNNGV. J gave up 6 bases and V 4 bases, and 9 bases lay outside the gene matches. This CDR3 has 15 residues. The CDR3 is CASSSGPVAGDTQYF. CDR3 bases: TGTGCCAGCAGCTCAGGCCCTGTAGCGGGGGATACGCAGTATTTT. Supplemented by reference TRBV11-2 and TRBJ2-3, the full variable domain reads EAGVAQSPRYKIIEKRQSVAFWCNPISGHATLYWYQQILGQGPKLLIQFQNNGVVDDSQLPKDRFSAERLKGVDSTLKIQPAKLEDSAVYLCASSSGPVAGDTQYFGPGTRLTVL.

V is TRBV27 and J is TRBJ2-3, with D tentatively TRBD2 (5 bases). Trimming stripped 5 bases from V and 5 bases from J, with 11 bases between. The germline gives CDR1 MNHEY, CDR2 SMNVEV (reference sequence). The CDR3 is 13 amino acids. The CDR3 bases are TGTGCCAGCAGTGAGGGCGGCGGAGATACGCAGTATTTT. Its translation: CASSEGGGDTQYF.

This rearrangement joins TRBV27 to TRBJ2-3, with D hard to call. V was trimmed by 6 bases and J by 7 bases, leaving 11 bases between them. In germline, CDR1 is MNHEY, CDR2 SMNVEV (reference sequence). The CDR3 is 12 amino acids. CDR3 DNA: TGTGCCAGCAGCCCTAGTATCAATACGCAGTATTTT. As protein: CASSPSINTQYF.

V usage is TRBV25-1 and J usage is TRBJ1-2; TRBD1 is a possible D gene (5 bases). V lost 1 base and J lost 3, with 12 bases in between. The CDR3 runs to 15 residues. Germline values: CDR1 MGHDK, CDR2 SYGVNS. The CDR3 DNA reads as TGTGCCAGCAGTGAATCCCCCAGGGAGGACTATGGCTACACCTTC. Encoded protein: CASSESPREDYGYTF.

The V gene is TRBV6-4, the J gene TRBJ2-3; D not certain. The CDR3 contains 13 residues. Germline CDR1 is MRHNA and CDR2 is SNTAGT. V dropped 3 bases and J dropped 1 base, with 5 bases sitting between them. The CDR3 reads CASSERGTDTQYF. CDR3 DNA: TGTGCCAGCAGTGAACGGGGCACAGATACGCAGTATTTT.

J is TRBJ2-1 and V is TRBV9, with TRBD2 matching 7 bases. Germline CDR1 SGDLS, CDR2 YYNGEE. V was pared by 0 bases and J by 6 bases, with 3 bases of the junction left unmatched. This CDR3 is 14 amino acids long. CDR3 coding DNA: TGTGCCAGCAGCGTAGTTGGGACTACCAATGAGCAGTTCTTC. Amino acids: CASSVVGTTNEQFF.

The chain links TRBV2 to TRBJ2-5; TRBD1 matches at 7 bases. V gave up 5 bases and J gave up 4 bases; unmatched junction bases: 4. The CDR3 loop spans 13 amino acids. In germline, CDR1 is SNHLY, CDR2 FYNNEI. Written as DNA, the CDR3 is TGTGCCAGCAGTCCAAACAGGGGAGAGACCCAGTACTTC. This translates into CASSPNRGETQYF.

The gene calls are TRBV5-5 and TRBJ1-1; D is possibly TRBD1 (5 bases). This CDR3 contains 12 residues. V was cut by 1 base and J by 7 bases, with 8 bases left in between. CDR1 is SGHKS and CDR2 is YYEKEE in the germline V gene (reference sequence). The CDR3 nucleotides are TGTGCCAGCAGCTTGTTGGGGGGTGAAGCTTTCTTT. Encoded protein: CASSLLGGEAFF.

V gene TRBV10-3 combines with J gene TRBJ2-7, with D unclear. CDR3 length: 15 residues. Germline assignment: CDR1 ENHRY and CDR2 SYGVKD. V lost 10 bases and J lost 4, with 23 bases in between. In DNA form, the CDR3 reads TGTGCCAGCTCAACCGGGTCTACGGTCGGGTACGAGCAGTACTTC. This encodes CASSTGSTVGYEQYF.

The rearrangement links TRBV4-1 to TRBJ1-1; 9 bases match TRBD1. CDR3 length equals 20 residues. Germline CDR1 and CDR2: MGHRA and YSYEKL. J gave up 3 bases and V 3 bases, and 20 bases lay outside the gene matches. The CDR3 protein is CASSHPSLFDRGFGDTEAFF. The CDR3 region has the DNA TGCGCCAGCAGCCACCCGAGCTTATTTGACAGGGGGTTCGGGGACACTGAAGCTTTCTTT.

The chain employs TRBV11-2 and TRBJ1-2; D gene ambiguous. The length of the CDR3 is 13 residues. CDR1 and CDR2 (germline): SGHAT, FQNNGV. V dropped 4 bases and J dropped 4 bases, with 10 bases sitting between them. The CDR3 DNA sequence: TGTGCCAGCAGCTCAAGCGGGCCCTATGGCTACACCTTC. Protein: CASSSSGPYGYTF.

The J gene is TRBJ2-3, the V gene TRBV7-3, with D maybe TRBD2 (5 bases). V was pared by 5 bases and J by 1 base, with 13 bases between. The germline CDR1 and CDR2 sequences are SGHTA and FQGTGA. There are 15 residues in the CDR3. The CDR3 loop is CASSLGESGTDTQYF. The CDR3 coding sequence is TGTGCCAGCAGCCTTGGGGAGTCGGGCACAGATACGCAGTATTTT.

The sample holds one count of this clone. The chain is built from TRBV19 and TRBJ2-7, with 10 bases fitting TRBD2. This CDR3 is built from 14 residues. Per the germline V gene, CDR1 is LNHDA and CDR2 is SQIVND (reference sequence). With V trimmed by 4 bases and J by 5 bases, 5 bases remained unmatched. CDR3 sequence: CASSNSGGANEQYF. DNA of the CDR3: TGTGCCAGTAGTAACAGCGGGGGGGCTAACGAGCAGTACTTC. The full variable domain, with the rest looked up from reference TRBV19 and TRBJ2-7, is DGGITQSPKYLFRKEGQNVTLSCEQNLNHDAMYWYRQDPGQGLRLIYYSQIVNDFQKGDIAEGYSVSREKKESFPLTVTSAQKNPTAFYLCASSNSGGANEQYFGPGTRLTVT.

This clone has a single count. The CDR3, as DNA: TGTGCCAGCAGTTACTGGGGAGGCACCTATAATTCACCCCTCCACTTT. Its translation is CASSYWGGTYNSPLHF. This chain links TRBV6-5 with TRBJ1-6; D not certain. The CDR3 runs 16 residues. Germline V CDR1 and CDR2: MNHEY, SVGAGI. The V end lost 1 base, the J end lost 2 bases, and 9 bases lay between the germline ends.

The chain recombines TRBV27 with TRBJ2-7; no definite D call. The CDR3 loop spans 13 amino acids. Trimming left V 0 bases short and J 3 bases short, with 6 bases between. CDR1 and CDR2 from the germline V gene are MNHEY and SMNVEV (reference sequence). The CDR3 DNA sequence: TGTGCCAGCAGTTTATCGAACGGCTACGAGCAGTACTTC. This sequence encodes CASSLSNGYEQYF.

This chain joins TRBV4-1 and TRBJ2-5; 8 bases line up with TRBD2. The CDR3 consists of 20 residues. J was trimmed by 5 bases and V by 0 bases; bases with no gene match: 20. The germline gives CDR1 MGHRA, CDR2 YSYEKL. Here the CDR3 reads CASSQDGASGGLHEAETQYF. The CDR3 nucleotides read TGCGCCAGCAGCCAAGATGGGGCCAGCGGGGGCCTTCACGAGGCGGAGACCCAGTACTTC.

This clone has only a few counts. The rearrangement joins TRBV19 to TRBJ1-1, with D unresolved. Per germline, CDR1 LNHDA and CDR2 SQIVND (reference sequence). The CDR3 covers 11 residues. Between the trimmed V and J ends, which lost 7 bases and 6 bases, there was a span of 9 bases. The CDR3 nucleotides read TGTGCCAGTAATACCGGAGCTGAAGCTTTCTTT. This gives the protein CASNTGAEAFF. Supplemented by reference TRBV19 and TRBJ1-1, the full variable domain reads DGGITQSPKYLFRKEGQNVTLSCEQNLNHDAMYWYRQDPGQGLRLIYYSQIVNDFQKGDIAEGYSVSREKKESFPLTVTSAQKNPTAFYLCASNTGAEAFFGQGTRLTVV.